This T cell receptor (beta chain) originates from a study of blood T cell repertoires in COVID-19. Method: immunoSEQ multiplex PCR; TCRdb's copy keeps in-frame clones and lacks some. The sample consists of over 110,000 clones, around 84% of them appearing once. The V segment lost 7 bases and the J segment 5 bases; nucleotides outside the gene matches: 12. This CDR3 has 15 amino acids. The germline V gene has CDR1 KGHDR and CDR2 SFDVKD. This TCR derives from a man aged 55 to 70 with active or convalescent COVID-19. Sample: peripheral blood. The rearrangement joins TRBV24-1 to TRBJ2-5; 7 bases match TRBD2. The chain's CDR3 is CATSSGGSLGETQYF. In nucleotides, the CDR3 is TGTGCCACCAGCTCGGGGGGATCACTCGGGGAGACCCAGTACTTC.